This TCR beta chain originates from a study of cytomegalovirus exposure and HLA in healthy donors. The study, taken as a whole, reports: Most TCRs appeared rarely, but some public TCRs recurred in many donors. As a later analysis showed, several of the most significant clusters appeared to be linked to common viral pathogens. Reported results showed that the classifier diagnosed cytomegalovirus status with high specificity and sensitivity.

This cohort consisted of healthy bone marrow donors. The study ran its PCR with 60 Vbeta and 13 Jbeta primers. The data were produced by immunoSEQ multiplex PCR, yet TCRdb's version contains in-frame clones alone and is incomplete. The sample includes about 120,000 clones, 75% of them seen just once. Germline assignment: CDR1 LNHDA and CDR2 SQIVND (reference sequence). With 9 bases clipped from V and 3 bases from J, the junction kept 4 bases outside the gene matches. The CDR3 spans 13 residues. In the case of this clone: Its antigen is not identified.

Sequencing used PBMCs. The chain couples TRBV19 to TRBJ1-3; 8 bases are a match to TRBD1. The clonotype comes from a woman aged 40 to 55 in good health and CMV-seropositive. CDR3 loop: CASQGQGGNTIYF. Written as DNA, the CDR3 is TGTGCCAGCCAAGGACAGGGTGGAAACACCATATATTTT.